A single sample is the source of the 22 T cell receptor beta chains below, sequenced in a study of cytomegalovirus exposure and HLA in healthy donors (dated by TCRdb to the late 2010s). The library relied on the immunoSEQ multiplex PCR assay. The multiplex PCR relied on a mix of 60 forward primers for TCR Vbeta segments and 13 reverse primers for TCR Jbeta segments. TCRdb limited this immuneACCESS table to in-frame rearrangements with V and J called. A share of clones is missing; checked studies link under half to unresolved V genes, and the rest is unexplained. The sample includes some 90,000 clones, with roughly 80% observed a single time. Roughly 3% of the sample comes from the top ten. Sample: PBMCs. These receptors all come from a man aged 35 to 55 in good health and CMV-seronegative.

The chain joins TRBV27 to TRBJ2-5; 8 nucleotides line up with TRBD1. This CDR3 contains 15 residues. The V and J ends lost 6 bases and 3 bases, in that order; junction bases with no gene match: 9. The germline CDR1 and CDR2 sequences are MNHEY and SMNVEV (reference sequence). CDR3 in DNA: TGTGCCAGCAGATACAACAGGGGGGAAAAAGAGACCCAGTACTTC. Its protein is CASRYNRGEKETQYF.

CDR3 residues: CASSQDLPSGGAYEQFF. In DNA form, the CDR3 reads TGCGCCAGCAGCCAAGATCTGCCAAGCGGGGGGGCCTATGAGCAGTTCTTC. The chain links TRBV4-3 to TRBJ2-1; 10 bases line up with TRBD2. CDR3 size: 17 residues. Per germline, CDR1 LGHNA and CDR2 YSLEER. The V and J ends lost 0 bases and 8 bases, in that order; junction bases with no gene match: 10.

The V and J genes are TRBV5-5 and TRBJ1-1; D unresolved. Germline V lookup: CDR1 SGHKS, CDR2 YYEKEE (reference sequence). This CDR3 is built from 13 residues. Trimming removed 1 base at V and 2 bases at J, with 6 bases between. CDR3 sequence reads: CASSLSFNTEAFF. The CDR3 DNA follows: TGTGCCAGCAGCTTGTCTTTCAACACTGAAGCTTTCTTT.

V is TRBV19 and J is TRBJ2-7; perhaps TRBD1 as D (6 bases). The CDR3 spans 14 residues. Per germline, CDR1 LNHDA and CDR2 SQIVND (reference sequence). V was clipped by 5 bases and J by 6 bases, with 17 bases between them. CDR3 coding DNA: TGTGCCAGTAGTCCGGGACACCGGCTCGGCGAGCAGTACTTC. This codes for CASSPGHRLGEQYF.

This clone was seen a handful of times. This sequence joins TRBV5-5 and TRBJ1-5; no firm D call. The CDR3 contains 15 residues. The germline CDR1 and CDR2 sequences are SGHKS and YYEKEE (reference sequence). The ends were cut back, 0 bases at V and 8 bases at J, with 15 bases in the middle. CDR3 DNA: TGTGCCAGCAGCTTGGTGTGGGTCGGGGAAAAGCCCCAGCATTTT. Amino acids: CASSLVWVGEKPQHF.

V gene TRBV29-1 combines with J gene TRBJ2-7; possible D gene TRBD1, 5 bases. The CDR3 is 10 amino acids. V shed 4 bases and J shed 6 bases, with 7 bases lying between them. CDR1 and CDR2 (germline): SQVTM, ANQGSEA. CDR3 coding DNA: TGCAGCGTTGGAACAGGCGAGCAGTACTTC. It encodes CSVGTGEQYF.

The rearrangement uses TRBV20-1 and TRBJ1-2, with unresolved D. Trimming left V 7 bases short and J 0 bases short, with 6 bases between. Germline CDR1 and CDR2: DFQATT and SNEGSKA (reference sequence). CDR3 length: 11 amino acids. CDR3 amino acids: CSVDSNYGYTF. CDR3 nucleotide sequence: TGCAGTGTGGACTCTAACTATGGCTACACCTTC.

The V and J genes are TRBV5-6 and TRBJ2-2; TRBD2 matches at 7 bases. The CDR3 has 15 amino acids. Germline loops: CDR1 SGHDT, CDR2 YYEEEE. J was trimmed by 2 bases and V by 9 bases; bases with no gene match: 10. The CDR3 loop is CAIYMRGINTGELFF. CDR3 in DNA: TGTGCCATCTACATGCGGGGGATAAACACCGGGGAGCTGTTTTTT.

The V and J genes are TRBV6-5 and TRBJ1-2; TRBD1 matches at 12 bases. CDR1 and CDR2 (germline): MNHEY, SVGAGI. CDR3 length: 16 residues. The V and J ends lost 2 bases and 4 bases, in that order; junction bases with no gene match: 5. This CDR3 reads CASSYGTGGAGYGYTF. CDR3 bases: TGTGCCAGCAGTTACGGGACAGGGGGCGCGGGCTATGGCTACACCTTC.

The V call is TRBV4-3, the J call TRBJ2-1; 9 bases are shared with TRBD1. CDR1 LGHNA and CDR2 YSLEER come from the germline V gene. The CDR3 sequence is 17 residues long. V trimming: 3 bases; J trimming: 3 bases; junction bases outside the gene matches: 9. The CDR3, as DNA: TGCGCCAGCAGCCAGAGTAGTAGGACAGGGGTCTACAATGAGCAGTTCTTC. It translates to CASSQSSRTGVYNEQFF.

The chain combines TRBV30 with TRBJ2-1; TRBD1 matches 8 bases. Per the germline V gene, CDR1 is GTSNPN and CDR2 is SVGIG (reference sequence). V lost 1 base and J lost 4; bases outside the gene matches: 6. This CDR3 contains 15 residues. The CDR3 nucleotides are TGTGCCTGGAGTGGAGACAGGGGTCCGTACAATGAGCAGTTCTTC. As protein: CAWSGDRGPYNEQFF.

This clone was seen more than once but under ten times. This chain joins TRBV6-6 and TRBJ2-5; 8 bases match TRBD1. The ends lost 4 bases at V and 5 bases at J; junction bases unmatched: 6. Germline CDR1 and CDR2: MNHNY and SVGAGI (reference sequence). The CDR3 covers 14 residues. The CDR3 reads CASSSGQGRETQYF. In DNA form, the CDR3 reads TGTGCCAGCAGTTCCGGACAGGGACGGGAGACCCAGTACTTC.

This chain joins TRBV7-9 and TRBJ2-6, with D possibly being TRBD2 (5 bases). Trimming took 4 bases from V and 0 from J, leaving 13 bases between them. The germline V gene encodes CDR1 SEHNR and CDR2 FQNEAQ (reference sequence). The CDR3 consists of 17 residues. The CDR3 coding sequence is TGTGCCAGCAGCTCCTCGGGATCTAACTCTGGGGCCAACGTCCTGACTTTC. This gives the protein CASSSSGSNSGANVLTF.

The chain links TRBV19 to TRBJ2-7; the match to TRBD2 covers 7 bases. The trim removed 7 bases at V and 6 bases at J, leaving 12 bases unmatched. Germline V CDR1 and CDR2: LNHDA, SQIVND (reference sequence). The CDR3 extends over 14 amino acids. The chain's CDR3 is CASTNSPGGSEQYF. The CDR3 DNA follows: TGTGCCAGTACCAATAGCCCGGGGGGAAGCGAGCAGTACTTC.

The sample holds a few counts of this clone. The chain combines TRBV7-2 with TRBJ1-4; possibly TRBD1 for D (5 bases). Germline CDR1 SGHTA, CDR2 FQGNSA. V gave up 1 base and J gave up 2 bases, with 11 bases separating them. This CDR3 region has 16 residues. The CDR3 region has the DNA TGTGCCAGCAGCTTAGTACGGGGGAGCACTAATGAAAAACTGTTTTTT. Translated, it gives CASSLVRGSTNEKLFF.

V and J are TRBV30 and TRBJ2-2; 7 bases fit TRBD1. Germline V CDR1 and CDR2: GTSNPN, SVGIG (reference sequence). V trimming: 4 bases; J trimming: 1 base; junction bases outside the gene matches: 9. The CDR3 spans 16 residues. The CDR3 sequence: CAWISKGQKNTGELFF. The CDR3 DNA is TGTGCCTGGATCTCGAAGGGACAGAAGAACACCGGGGAGCTGTTTTTT.

The chain couples TRBV10-3 to TRBJ2-5, with D perhaps matching TRBD2 (6 bases). The J call may be in error: the DNA end matches TRBJ2-7 better. Germline CDR1 reads ENHRY; CDR2 reads SYGVKD. CDR3 length equals 12 residues. For the CDR3, the DNA is TGTGCCATCATGAACCGGGAGAACGAGCAGTACTTC. This sequence encodes CAIMNRENEQYF.

The chain has TRBV6-1 and TRBJ2-7; 7 bases map to TRBD1. The CDR3 totals 11 residues. V trimming: 6 bases; J trimming: 11 bases; junction bases outside the gene matches: 7. CDR1 is MNHNS and CDR2 is SASEGT in the germline V gene. The CDR3: CASSPTGQKYF. The DNA of the CDR3 is TGTGCCAGCAGCCCGACAGGGCAGAAGTACTTC.

The V and J genes are TRBV28 and TRBJ1-5, with 7 bases fitting TRBD1. The CDR3 contains 15 residues. Losses at the gene ends were 3 bases for V and 3 bases for J; bases not matched to a gene: 5. CDR1 is MDHEN, CDR2 SYDVKM, per germline. CDR3 DNA: TGTGCCAGCAGTTTTAGGGGGCTATCCAATCAGCCCCAGCATTTT. Protein product: CASSFRGLSNQPQHF.

This clone was detected a few times. V gene TRBV6-4 combines with J gene TRBJ2-3; D is unresolved. This CDR3 region has 14 residues. With 4 bases removed from V and 0 bases from J, the gap between germline ends came to 8 bases. Germline V lookup: CDR1 MRHNA, CDR2 SNTAGT. CDR3 in amino acids: CASSVDISTDTQYF. In nucleotides, the CDR3 is TGTGCCAGCAGTGTAGACATTAGCACAGATACGCAGTATTTT.

This sequence joins TRBV7-2 and TRBJ2-5, with 7 nucleotides matching TRBD1. V trimming: 8 bases; J trimming: 1 base; junction bases outside the gene matches: 10. Germline V lookup: CDR1 SGHTA, CDR2 FQGNSA. The CDR3 consists of 15 residues. CDR3: CASRPGQIFQETQYF. In DNA, the CDR3 is TGTGCCAGCCGACCGGGACAGATCTTCCAAGAGACCCAGTACTTC.

This clone showed up just once. The rearrangement links TRBV7-9 to TRBJ2-2; possible D gene TRBD2, 6 bases. Germline loops: CDR1 SEHNR, CDR2 FQNEAQ (reference sequence). This CDR3 contains 15 residues. Trimming cost V 7 bases and J 6 bases, with 18 bases left between them. For the CDR3, the DNA is TGTGCCAGCACCCTAGACGGGGGAGTCGCCGGGGAGCTGTTTTTT. This sequence encodes CASTLDGGVAGELFF.